This T cell receptor (beta chain) derives from a study of long-term antiretroviral therapy in people with HIV. This clone was counted only a few times. Cryopreserved PBMC numbered roughly 0.9-11 million per sample before DNA extraction. V dropped 0 bases and J dropped 9; count of bases not matched to a gene: 6. The CDR3 runs to 14 residues. Germline-derived CDR1 and CDR2 are LNHNV and YYDKDF (reference sequence). The assay, immunoSEQ v3.0, was run at survey level. Produced via immunoSEQ multiplex PCR; TCRdb's table is partial and in-frame only. The table records tens of thousands of clones, approximately 79% of them present only once.

Material: unsorted PBMCs, obtained 1.5 years after starting antiretroviral therapy. The chain combines TRBV15 with TRBJ2-7; 9 bases align to TRBD2. This receptor was obtained from a man aged 18-30 years with HIV. The CDR3 is CATSRDPSGMGQYF. CDR3 bases: TGTGCCACCAGCAGAGATCCTAGCGGGATGGGGCAGTACTTC.